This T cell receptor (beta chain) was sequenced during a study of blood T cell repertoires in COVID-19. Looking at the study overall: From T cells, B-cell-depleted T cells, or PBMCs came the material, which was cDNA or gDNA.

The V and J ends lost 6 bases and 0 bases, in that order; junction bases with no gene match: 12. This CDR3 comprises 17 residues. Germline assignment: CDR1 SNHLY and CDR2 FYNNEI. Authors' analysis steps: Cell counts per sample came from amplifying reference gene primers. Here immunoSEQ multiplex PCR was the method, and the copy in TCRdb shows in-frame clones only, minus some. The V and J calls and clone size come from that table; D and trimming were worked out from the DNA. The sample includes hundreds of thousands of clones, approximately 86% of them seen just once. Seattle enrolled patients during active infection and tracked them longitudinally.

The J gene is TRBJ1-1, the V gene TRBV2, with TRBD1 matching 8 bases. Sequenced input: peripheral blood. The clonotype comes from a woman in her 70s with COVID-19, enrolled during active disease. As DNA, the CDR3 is TGTGCCAGCAGAGAGGGACAGGCCAGTTTTATGAACACTGAAGCTTTCTTT. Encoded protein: CASREGQASFMNTEAFF.